This paragraph covers one T cell receptor beta chain sequence. There is no known antigen for this receptor. The input lacks base qualities; no much larger clone sits a single base away. Whole blood was collected in K2EDTA tubes by collaborating institutions according to the institutions' own protocols. For TCRbeta analysis, collaborators shipped samples in one of three forms: frozen whole blood, isolated PBMCs, or DNA extracted from either of those sample types. The CDR1 and CDR2 encoded by the germline V gene are ENHRY and SYGVKD. From the cysteine through the phenylalanine, the CDR3 covers 15 amino acids. CDR3 DNA is the only sequence kept; it has 45 bases, read in frame from the first base. V and J are trimmed by 0 bases and 4 bases, and the gene matches miss 4 bases of the junction. The data originate from a study of blood T cell repertoires in COVID-19 (TCRdb year 2020). Concerning the study at large: Samples covering the acute and convalescent phases of COVID-19 were provided by collaborators in the United States, Italy and Spain. Nearly every sample came with metadata listing a de-identified subject ID, COVID-19 status, age in years and sex. Subjects who had been exposed to COVID-19, were actively infected with it, or had recovered from it provided the deeply sampled blood TCRbeta repertoires that made up the dataset. Samples came from the ongoing ImmuneRACE study (first 160 participants) plus 1,254 subjects from 6 global collaborators. The material from the prospective study consisted of cDNA or gDNA derived from T cells, B-cell-depleted T cells, or PBMCs. HLA class I and class II types, where available, came from metadata supplied by the sample provider rather than from assay-based typing. A freely available public database, intended as a resource for researchers studying the immune response to SARS-CoV-2, is where the repertoires were released. Study-wide findings and limitations: The quantity of clinical and demographic metadata differed by source and by participant and was supplied without curation.

The immunoSEQ Assay, a bias-controlled multiplex PCR, was used to amplify TCRbeta CDR3 regions from genomic DNA. The study's processing was this. The number of nucleated cells in each sample was estimated by amplification of reference gene primers within the assay. To quantify the absolute abundance of each unique TCRbeta CDR3 rearrangement, sequence reads were collapsed and filtered. Productive Simpson clonality was computed per sample as the square root of Simpson's diversity index over productive rearrangements. TCRdb took this table from immuneACCESS and kept in-frame rearrangements with V and J called. Such tables lack part of the clones; where checked against another copy, unresolved V genes explain under half of the gap, and the rest is unexplained. V and J calls and clone size are copied from that table; D and trimming were computed from the DNA. The sample includes roughly 35,000 clones, with 87% observed a single time. Jointly, the top ten make up around 1.8% of the sample.

The clonotype was recovered from a man aged 45-65 years with active or convalescent COVID-19. This chain joins TRBV10-3 to TRBJ1-2, and TRBD1 aligns with 8 junction nucleotides. Sequenced material: peripheral blood. The CDR3 protein is CAISESTGEGYGYTF. The nucleotide sequence reads as follows: TGTGCCATCAGTGAGTCGACAGGGGAAGGCTATGGCTACACCTTC.